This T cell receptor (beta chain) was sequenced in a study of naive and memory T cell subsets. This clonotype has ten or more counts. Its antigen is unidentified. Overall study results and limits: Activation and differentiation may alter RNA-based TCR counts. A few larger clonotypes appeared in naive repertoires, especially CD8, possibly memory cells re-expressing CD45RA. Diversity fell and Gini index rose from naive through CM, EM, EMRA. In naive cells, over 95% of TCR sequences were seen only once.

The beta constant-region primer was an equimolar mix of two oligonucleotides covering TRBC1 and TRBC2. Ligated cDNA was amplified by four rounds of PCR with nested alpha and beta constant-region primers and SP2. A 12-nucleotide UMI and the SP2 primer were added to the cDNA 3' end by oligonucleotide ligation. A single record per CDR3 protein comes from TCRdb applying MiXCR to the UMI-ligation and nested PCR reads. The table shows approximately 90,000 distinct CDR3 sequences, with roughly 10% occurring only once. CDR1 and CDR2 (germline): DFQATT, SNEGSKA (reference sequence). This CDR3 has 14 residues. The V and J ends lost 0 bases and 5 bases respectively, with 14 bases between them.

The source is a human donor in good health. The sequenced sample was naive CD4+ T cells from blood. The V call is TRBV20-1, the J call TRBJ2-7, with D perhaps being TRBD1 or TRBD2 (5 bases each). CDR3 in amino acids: CSAREGPLPNEQYF. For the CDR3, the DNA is TGCAGTGCTAGAGAGGGACCGTTACCTAACGAGCAGTACTTC.